This T cell receptor (beta chain) emerged from a study of technical replicates of blood from a few donors. Only in-frame clones appear in the TCRdb table, and some are missing; sequencing was by immunoSEQ multiplex PCR. The sample contains some 64,000 clones, nearly 95% of which appear only once. This CDR3 has 16 residues. Germline V lookup: CDR1 SGHDN, CDR2 FVKESK. V lost 4 bases and J 3 bases, leaving 13 bases between the germline ends. This TCR was sampled from a human donor in good health. Some clones in this sample may be carry-over from other donors' samples. The chain joins TRBV14 to TRBJ2-6, with D uncertain. The sample taken for sequencing was PBMCs. The CDR3 region has the DNA TGTGCCAGCAGCCGGATAGGAGTGGGTGGGGCCAACGTCCTGACTTTC. It specifies CASSRIGVGGANVLTF.